This T cell receptor (beta chain) was sequenced in a study of cytomegalovirus exposure and HLA in healthy donors. Findings and limits, study-wide: According to reports, the classifier identified cytomegalovirus status with high specificity and sensitivity. CMV serostatus was the sole immune exposure information available. The authors later linked a missense DCLRE1C variant to TCR beta V- and J-gene trimming. Later analysis indicated greater clonal expansion among HLA-associated TCR beta chains than among equally common other chains.

Trimming left V 2 bases short and J 7 bases short, with 12 bases between. The CDR3 totals 14 residues. CDR1 MNHNY and CDR2 SVGAGI come from the germline V gene (reference sequence). About this clone: The antigen remains undetermined.

A multiplex PCR was run with 60 Vbeta primers and 13 Jbeta primers. The method was immunoSEQ multiplex PCR; TCRdb's version includes in-frame clones alone and lacks a portion of them. The sample holds about 200,000 clones, approximately 85% seen once. The J gene is TRBJ1-5, the V gene TRBV6-6, with D possibly TRBD1 on 6 matching bases. The TCR originated in a woman aged 50 to 60 in good health and CMV-seronegative. The sample taken for sequencing was PBMCs. In nucleotides, the CDR3 is TGTGCCAGCAGTTACGGGGGGGCGCGGCAGCCCCAGCATTTT. Encoded protein: CASSYGGARQPQHF.